This T cell receptor beta chain was sequenced in a study of cytomegalovirus exposure and HLA in healthy donors (dated by TCRdb to about 2017). The study in broad terms: In an earlier analysis of several hundred of the donors, approximately 260 Gb of sequence data and approximately 100 million unique TCR beta sequences from roughly 180 million T cells were reported. An early release that covered around 590 HLA-typed donors contained approximately 320 gigabases of sequencing data and 80 million or so unique TCR sequences. Among the approximately 430 genotyped donors, 75% to 90% belonged to the genetic ancestry cluster associated with self-reported Caucasian donors. The aim of the study was to test whether cataloging public T cell receptors could identify signatures of past pathogen exposure. The study profiled the T cell repertoires of approximately 700 subjects by immunosequencing and related them to cytomegalovirus serostatus. Besides the first cohort of about 730 subjects, a separate validation cohort made up of some 110 different subjects was used. To predict cytomegalovirus infection status, the study combined high-throughput TCR immunosequencing, statistical association of individual TCRs with disease status, and machine learning. A later analysis re-examined previously published TCR beta repertoires from more than 650 donors and added high-resolution HLA genotyping to investigate patterns of TCR occurrence. Rather than using new phenotypic data, the later analysis identified candidate immune exposures from TCR beta sequences and from how often those sequences occurred across donors. In an earlier analysis of 500 to 650 of the donors, high-throughput TCR beta sequencing was used to judge whether each TCR beta V gene segment behaved as functional or pseudogenic. Donor age, sex, ethnicity and CMV serostatus were compiled together with the repertoire data. A later genetic analysis took genome-wide SNP genotypes for about 65% of the roughly 670 donors and used that subset as a discovery cohort. Every discovery cohort repertoire had been produced on one sequencing platform. HLA typing covered class I and class II loci at four-digit resolution. Typing coverage differed by locus: A, B, C, DRB1 and DQB1 were typed in about 620-640 donors, DQA1 in about 510, DPA1 in 606, and DPB1 in approximately 450. About five DR-DQ haplotypes were treated as single units for association and clustering because of strong linkage in the cohort. Across about 380 genotyped donors of the cohort, an average of about 240,000 unique TCR beta nucleotide sequences per donor were sequenced, and roughly a sixth of those sequences were non-productive. What the authors observed across the whole study: In a later analysis, some 17,000 TCR beta sequences were associated with specific HLA alleles at a false discovery rate of 0.05. While some public TCRs were present in many individuals, most TCR sequences turned up only very rarely across donors. Several of the top co-occurrence clusters appeared to be linked to parvovirus B19, influenza, CMV and Epstein-Barr virus, according to a later analysis. The authors suggested that the approach could potentially be extended to other disease states and immunological phenotypes. In an earlier analysis of some 550 of the donors, most TCR beta V segments were observed in productive rearrangements about 87% or about 30% of the time, broadly matching IMGT annotations. A later analysis found that TCR association rates varied across HLA loci, with DRB1 alleles showing the most associated TCRs and HLA-C alleles the fewest. Because some donors lacked HLA typing at each locus, the association tests relied only on the typed subset. Linkage disequilibrium might explain the correlated functional status among segregating V segments, but an unknown experimental factor could not be ruled out. The study gave a list of 150 to 200 TCR beta chains associated with cytomegalovirus. A later analysis found that most CMV-associated TCR beta chains appeared HLA-restricted, with HLA associations seemingly driven largely by CMV exposure. Immune exposure information for the cohort was limited to CMV serostatus. Over 15 rarely observed V segments, including chromosome 9 orphons, were excluded from the earlier analysis of several hundred of the donors because counts were too low. In this cohort, only TCR beta chains were sequenced, and detectable features were limited by the absence of alpha or paired-chain data. A few of the identified cytomegalovirus-associated TCR beta chains were confirmed in vitro to be specific for cytomegalovirus antigens. Presence/absence analyses assumed roughly uniform sequencing depth across donors, an assumption that may not hold. Compared with equally common non-associated chains, HLA-associated TCR beta chains in a later analysis were more clonally expanded and had lower generation probabilities. In a later genetic analysis, fewer N-insertions in productive TCRs were reported among donors in an Asian-associated ancestry cluster than the roughly 700-donor mean. A further reported finding was that TCR beta sequences accurately predicted the HLA-A and HLA-B alleles for most subjects in the first cohort. The sequencing pipeline was judged likely to have produced a cluster of highly shared sequence variants as a technical artifact. When HLA alleles, especially DR and DQ, strongly co-occurred, TCR associations were difficult to assign to individual alleles. The classifier was reported to diagnose cytomegalovirus status with high specificity and sensitivity in both the original cohort and the validation cohort. In a later genetic analysis, a missense DCLRE1C variant was associated with V-gene and J-gene trimming of TCR beta chains, and the association was replicated in an independent cohort.

Receptor amplification or capture employed the immunoSEQ multiplex PCR assay. A mixture of 60 forward primers for TCR Vbeta segments and 13 reverse primers for TCR Jbeta segments was used in the multiplex PCR. The CDR3 region of rearranged TCR beta genes was amplified from genomic DNA with a multiplex PCR assay. The Illumina HiSeq System was used to sequence the amplified TCR beta libraries as 87-base-pair reads. On the authors' methods: In a later analysis, tens of millions of unique TCR beta chains were counted across the approximately 640 repertoires, and about 10 million of these chains were shared by at least two donors. Raw reads were error-corrected and collapsed into unique sequences with a nearest-neighbor algorithm that merged closely related sequences to remove PCR and sequencing errors. CDR3 sequences were aligned to IMGT reference sequences to assign V, D and J gene segments. Each retained sequence needed at least a six-nucleotide match to both a V gene segment and a J gene segment. Rearrangements were classified as productive when the CDR3 lacked stop codons and remained in frame with V and J, and all other rearrangements were classified as non-productive. CDR3 was defined according to IMGT convention as the region running from the second conserved V-encoded cysteine to the conserved J-encoded phenylalanine. In an earlier analysis of just under 600 of the donors, sequences lacking an unambiguous match to a single V gene segment were excluded. In an earlier analysis of 450 to 750 of the donors, a V segment was called functional when productive rearrangements were above 56.7%, and segregating when the standard deviation between donors exceeded 5%. To diagnose cytomegalovirus status from the catalog of TCR beta chain sequences, a statistical classification framework was built. In a later analysis, V and J genes were assigned by comparing TCR nucleotide sequences against IMGT/GENE-DB human TR gene sequences. A later analysis assigned CDR3 sequences and most-parsimonious VDJ recombination scenarios with the TCRdist pipeline. In a later analysis, each TCR beta chain was defined by its CDR3 amino acid sequence together with its V-gene family, and reads lacking a unique V-gene family were excluded. To address suspected cross-contamination and a sequencing artifact, a later analysis removed approximately 590 highly shared, low-generation-probability nucleotide sequences. In a later analysis, a clonal expansion index for each public chain was calculated from normalized within-repertoire ranks of inferred template counts. A later analysis computed generation probabilities with a VDJ recombination model fitted to out-of-frame rearrangements, and checked the results against IGoR. In a later analysis, TCR-TCR, TCR-HLA and TCR-CMV co-occurrence was scored with hypergeometric tests, and a repertoire-size bias correction was applied to TCR pairs. In a later analysis, false discovery rates were estimated by permuting HLA or CMV assignments 20 times. A later analysis grouped co-occurring TCRs with DBSCAN, adding TCRdist sequence similarity when clustering within HLA-allele-positive subsets. Repertoires with fewer than 30,000 or more than 120,000 public chains, plus five repertoires with anomalous nucleotide sharing, were excluded from co-occurrence clustering. Not all clones reach the TCRdb copy of this immuneACCESS table, which keeps in-frame sequences only. Checked studies attribute under half of the gap to unresolved V genes and leave the rest unexplained. For V, J and clone size, that table is used; D and trimming come from the DNA. A total of more than 110,000 clones appear in this sample, around two thirds of them only once. In total, the top ten clones hold 2.1% of the sample.

This clone was seen only once. Its target antigen remains unknown. One base away there is no much larger clone; base qualities are not given. The cohort was made up of roughly 670 healthy bone marrow donors. All cohort members were sampled while nominally healthy, although unrecorded immune exposures were likely present. The donor was CMV seropositive and was included in the group of 270 or so seropositive cohort members. Every donor gave a peripheral blood sample, and the peripheral blood mononuclear cells from that sample were used for TCR beta sequencing. The Qiagen DNeasy Blood Extraction Kit was used to extract genomic DNA from the blood cell samples. Source material: PBMCs. The receptor was isolated from a woman between 55 and 75 years old in good health and CMV-seropositive.

The CDR3 amino acid sequence is: CASSMGLALQETQYF. At the DNA level, the sequence is TGTGCCAGCAGCATGGGACTAGCTCTCCAAGAGACCCAGTACTTC. Recombination joined TRBV11-3 with TRBJ2-5, with 9 central nucleotides matching TRBD2. For this chain, trimming is 5 bases at the V end and 1 base at the J end, and the number of junction bases without a gene match is 5. CDR1 and CDR2 were assigned from the germline V gene as SGHNT and YENEEA. The CDR3 runs 15 amino acids, cysteine and phenylalanine included. The DNA shown is the 45-base CDR3, in frame from base 1.